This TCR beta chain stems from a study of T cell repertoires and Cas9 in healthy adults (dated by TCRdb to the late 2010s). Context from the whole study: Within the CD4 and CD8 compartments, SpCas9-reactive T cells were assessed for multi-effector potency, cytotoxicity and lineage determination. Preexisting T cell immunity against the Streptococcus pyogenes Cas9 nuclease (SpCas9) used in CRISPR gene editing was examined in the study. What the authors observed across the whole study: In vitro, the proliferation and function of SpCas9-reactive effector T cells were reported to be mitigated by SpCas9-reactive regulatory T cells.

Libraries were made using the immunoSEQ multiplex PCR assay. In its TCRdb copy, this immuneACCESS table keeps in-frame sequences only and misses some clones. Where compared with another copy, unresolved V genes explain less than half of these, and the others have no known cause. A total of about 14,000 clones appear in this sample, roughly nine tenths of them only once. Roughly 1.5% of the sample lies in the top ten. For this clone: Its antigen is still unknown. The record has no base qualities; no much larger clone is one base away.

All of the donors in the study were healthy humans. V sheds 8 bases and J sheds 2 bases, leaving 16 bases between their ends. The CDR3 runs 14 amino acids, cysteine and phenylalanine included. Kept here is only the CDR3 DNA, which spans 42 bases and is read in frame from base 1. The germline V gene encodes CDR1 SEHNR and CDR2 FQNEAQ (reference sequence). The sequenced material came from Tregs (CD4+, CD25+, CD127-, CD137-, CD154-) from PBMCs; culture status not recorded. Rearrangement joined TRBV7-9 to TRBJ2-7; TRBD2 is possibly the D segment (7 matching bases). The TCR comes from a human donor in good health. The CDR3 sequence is CASGKGGKTYEQYF. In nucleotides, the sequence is TGTGCCAGCGGGAAGGGGGGGAAGACCTACGAGCAGTACTTC.